Listed below are T cell receptor beta chains from one sample, sequenced in a study of T cells after yellow fever vaccination. One entry per CDR3 protein results from TCRdb running MiXCR on the 5' RACE reads. This sample has roughly 400,000 distinct CDR3 sequences, with under 20% found just once. This specimen consisted of PBMCs, obtained before the yellow fever booster vaccination. These receptors all come from a man aged 18 to 35 who received the YFV17D yellow fever vaccine. Both conserved end residues are part of each CDR3. Fields, in order: D gene, clone size, J gene, V gene, CDR3 DNA, CDR3 protein. The D gene is left open where the match is weak. Rows give clone size only sometimes, using once, few, many, or a class for an expanded clone.

D: .; size: .; J: TRBJ2-3; V: TRBV5-1; DNA: TGCGCCAGCAGCCTGTCAGGAGCCAACACAGATACGCAGTATTTT; CDR3: CASSLSGANTDTQYF
D: .; size: .; J: TRBJ2-1; V: TRBV20-1; DNA: TGCAGTGCTACCCTGAGCGGGTCCGACTACACTGAGCAGTTCTTC; CDR3: CSATLSGSDYTEQFF
D: .; size: .; J: TRBJ1-1; V: TRBV15; DNA: TGTGCCACCAATAGGGAGGTTAAGGACACTGAAGCTTTCTTT; CDR3: CATNREVKDTEAFF
D: .; size: many; J: TRBJ2-7; V: TRBV7-2; DNA: TGTGCCAGCAGCTTAGTAGGGGAGCAGTACTTC; CDR3: CASSLVGEQYF
D: TRBD1; size: many; J: TRBJ1-2; V: TRBV7-7; DNA: TGTGCTAGCAGCTTAGTTCTGAGCTACGGACAGGGGATTAATAACTATGGCTACACCTTC; CDR3: CASSLVLSYGQGINNYGYTF
D: .; size: many; J: TRBJ2-3; V: TRBV20-1; DNA: TGCAGTGCTAGATCCAGGGTGGGCACAGATACGCAGTATTTT; CDR3: CSARSRVGTDTQYF
D: .; size: few; J: TRBJ2-7; V: TRBV7-9; DNA: TGTGCCAGCACCACAGGGTCCTACGAGCAGTACTTC; CDR3: CASTTGSYEQYF
D: TRBD1; size: .; J: TRBJ2-2; V: TRBV9; DNA: TGTGCCAGCAGCGTAGACAGGGGGCGCCGGGAGCTGTTTTTT; CDR3: CASSVDRGRRELFF
D: .; size: few; J: TRBJ1-5; V: TRBV6-6; DNA: TGTGCCAGTGCTCAGGGGTCCTCTAGCAATCAGCCCCAGCATTTT; CDR3: CASAQGSSSNQPQHF
D: .; size: few; J: TRBJ1-2; V: TRBV6-5; DNA: TGTGCCAGCAGTAAAACAGGGTACTATGGCTACACCTTC; CDR3: CASSKTGYYGYTF
D: .; size: .; J: TRBJ1-5; V: TRBV7-2; DNA: TGTGCCAGCAGCTTTGGGCTCCCCGGGAGTTGGTCCCAGCATTTT; CDR3: CASSFGLPGSWSQHF
D: .; size: .; J: TRBJ2-3; V: TRBV7-8; DNA: .; CDR3: CASSLRFGQGSF
D: TRBD2; size: .; J: TRBJ2-5; V: TRBV5-1; DNA: TGCGCCAGCAGCTTGGCCGGGACTAGGCAAGAGACCCAGTACTTC; CDR3: CASSLAGTRQETQYF
D: .; size: few; J: TRBJ2-5; V: TRBV7-8; DNA: TGTGCCAGCAGCTTACTGAGGACCTTGCGCGAGACCCAGTACTTC; CDR3: CASSLLRTLRETQYF
D: TRBD1; size: .; J: TRBJ1-5; V: TRBV20-1; DNA: TGCAGTGCTAGAGATTGGGAGGGACAGGCCAATCAGCCCCAGCATTTT; CDR3: CSARDWEGQANQPQHF
D: .; size: .; J: TRBJ2-3; V: TRBV9; DNA: TGTGCCAGCAGCGGCGCTAGGGGGGGGCCCACAGATACGCAGTATTTT; CDR3: CASSGARGGPTDTQYF
D: .; size: .; J: TRBJ1-5; V: TRBV7-2; DNA: TGTGCCAGCAGCTGGGGTCCAGAGGGAGGGCAGCCCCAGCATTTT; CDR3: CASSWGPEGGQPQHF
D: .; size: few; J: TRBJ2-3; V: TRBV12-3/TRBV12-4; DNA: TGTGCCAGCAGTTTGACAGGAGGGGTTGATACGCAGTATTTT; CDR3: CASSLTGGVDTQYF
D: TRBD1; size: few; J: TRBJ2-5; V: TRBV7-3; DNA: TGTGCCAGCAGCCCCCGGAGAGGGGGCATAGAGACCCAGTACTTC; CDR3: CASSPRRGGIETQYF
D: TRBD2; size: few; J: TRBJ2-1; V: TRBV4-1; DNA: TGCGCCAGCAGCCAAGTTACGTGGGGGGGAGGTGAGCAGTTCTTC; CDR3: CASSQVTWGGGEQFF
D: .; size: few; J: TRBJ2-7; V: TRBV15; DNA: TGTGCCACCAGCAGAGATGTTGGGTCCTACGAGCAGTACTTC; CDR3: CATSRDVGSYEQYF
D: TRBD1; size: .; J: TRBJ2-2; V: TRBV5-1; DNA: TGCGCCAGCAGCTTGAGGACAGGAATTAACACCGGGGAGCTGTTTTTT; CDR3: CASSLRTGINTGELFF
D: .; size: few; J: TRBJ1-2; V: TRBV4-3; DNA: TGCGCCAGCAGCCTGACGAATGGGGACGGCTACACCTTC; CDR3: CASSLTNGDGYTF
D: TRBD1; size: .; J: TRBJ1-5; V: TRBV12-3/TRBV12-4; DNA: TGTGCCAGCAGTCTACAGGGGGCTTTGGGTCAGCCCCAGCATTTT; CDR3: CASSLQGALGQPQHF
D: .; size: few; J: TRBJ1-1; V: TRBV9; DNA: TGTGCCAGCAGCGTAGACGGGGGGCTAGGGACTGAAGCTTTCTTT; CDR3: CASSVDGGLGTEAFF
D: TRBD2; size: few; J: TRBJ2-5; V: TRBV29-1; DNA: TGCAGCGTCTTTAGCGGGGTCGGGGAGACCCAGTACTTC; CDR3: CSVFSGVGETQYF
D: .; size: many; J: TRBJ1-5; V: TRBV10-3; DNA: TGTGCCATCAGCCGACAGGAGGATCAGCCCCAGCATTTT; CDR3: CAISRQEDQPQHF